These T cell receptor beta chains were read from a single sample in a study of identical twins. One entry per CDR3 protein, called by TCRdb with MiXCR from the 5' RACE reads. The sample carries some 1,600,000 distinct CDR3 sequences, around 33% recorded once. The sample taken for sequencing was cord blood. The receptors shown here come from a newborn girl in good health. Both conserved end residues are part of each CDR3. D genes are given only for firm matches. Only some rows state a clone size, as once, few, many or a class for expanded clones.

j_call: TRBJ2-2; d_call: .; v_call: TRBV18; clone_size: .; cdr3_aa: CASSLSSATGELFF; cdr3_nt: TGTGCCAGCTCCCTTTCTAGTGCCACCGGGGAGCTGTTTTTT
j_call: TRBJ2-1; d_call: .; v_call: TRBV11-2; clone_size: .; cdr3_aa: CASSAGTAIMMKTQFF; cdr3_nt: TGTGCCAGCAGCGCCGGGACCGCAATCATGATGAAGACCCAGTTCTTC
j_call: TRBJ1-5; d_call: .; v_call: TRBV12-3/TRBV12-4; clone_size: few; cdr3_aa: CASSLGEGRESNQPQHF; cdr3_nt: TGTGCCAGCAGTTTAGGGGAGGGAAGGGAGAGCAATCAGCCCCAGCATTTT
j_call: TRBJ2-1; d_call: TRBD1; v_call: TRBV5-1; clone_size: .; cdr3_aa: CASSGRVWTGYNEQFF; cdr3_nt: TGCGCCAGCAGCGGAAGAGTGTGGACAGGGTACAATGAGCAGTTCTTC
j_call: TRBJ2-3; d_call: .; v_call: TRBV29-1; clone_size: many; cdr3_aa: CSVETAGGDTQYF; cdr3_nt: TGCAGCGTTGAAACGGCGGGTGGAGATACGCAGTATTTT
j_call: TRBJ2-5; d_call: .; v_call: TRBV10-3; clone_size: .; cdr3_aa: CAIRRRSQETQYF; cdr3_nt: TGTGCCATCCGGAGACGGTCACAAGAGACCCAGTACTTC
j_call: TRBJ2-7; d_call: TRBD2; v_call: TRBV4-2; clone_size: .; cdr3_aa: CASSQVPSGGVYEQYF; cdr3_nt: TGTGCCAGCAGCCAAGTTCCCAGCGGGGGGGTTTACGAGCAGTACTTC
j_call: TRBJ2-3; d_call: TRBD2; v_call: TRBV20-1; clone_size: few; cdr3_aa: CSAREEAYSGVTDTQYF; cdr3_nt: TGCAGTGCTAGAGAAGAGGCGTATAGCGGGGTTACAGATACGCAGTATTTT
j_call: TRBJ2-1; d_call: .; v_call: TRBV3-1; clone_size: few; cdr3_aa: CASSQTWASSYNEQFF; cdr3_nt: TGTGCCAGCAGCCAAACATGGGCCAGTTCCTACAATGAGCAGTTCTTC
j_call: TRBJ2-1; d_call: TRBD2; v_call: TRBV5-1; clone_size: few; cdr3_aa: CASHYLAGGHNEQFF; cdr3_nt: TGCGCCAGCCACTACTTGGCGGGAGGGCACAATGAGCAGTTCTTC
j_call: TRBJ1-4; d_call: .; v_call: TRBV20-1; clone_size: few; cdr3_aa: CSATPGADEKLFF; cdr3_nt: TGCAGTGCTACGCCAGGAGCGGATGAAAAACTGTTTTTT
j_call: TRBJ1-2; d_call: .; v_call: TRBV6-6; clone_size: few; cdr3_aa: CASSYSAGGYGCTF; cdr3_nt: TGTGCCAGCAGTTACTCGGCAGGAGGCTATGGCTGCACCTTC
j_call: TRBJ2-3; d_call: TRBD1; v_call: TRBV24-1; clone_size: many; cdr3_aa: CATSDDRGRTDTQYF; cdr3_nt: TGTGCCACCAGTGATGACAGGGGGCGCACAGATACGCAGTATTTT
j_call: TRBJ2-1; d_call: TRBD2; v_call: TRBV6-1; clone_size: .; cdr3_aa: CASSVLTSGGAYEQFF; cdr3_nt: TGTGCCAGCAGTGTTCTAACTAGCGGGGGGGCATATGAGCAGTTCTTC
j_call: TRBJ2-1; d_call: TRBD2; v_call: TRBV20-1; clone_size: .; cdr3_aa: CSARDWSSGGPNEQFF; cdr3_nt: TGCAGTGCTAGAGATTGGTCTAGCGGGGGGCCCAATGAGCAGTTCTTC
j_call: TRBJ2-7; d_call: TRBD2; v_call: TRBV12-3/TRBV12-4; clone_size: .; cdr3_aa: CASSFDGGAGYEQYF; cdr3_nt: TGTGCCAGCAGTTTCGACGGGGGGGCAGGATACGAGCAGTACTTC
j_call: TRBJ2-3; d_call: TRBD2; v_call: TRBV6-5; clone_size: few; cdr3_aa: CASSYSRLAGSYTDTQYF; cdr3_nt: TGTGCCAGCAGTTACTCGCGTCTAGCGGGATCATACACAGATACGCAGTATTTT
j_call: TRBJ2-7; d_call: .; v_call: TRBV20-1; clone_size: .; cdr3_aa: CSASGGVRVEQYF; cdr3_nt: TGCAGTGCCAGTGGGGGAGTCCGGGTGGAGCAGTACTTC
j_call: TRBJ2-5; d_call: TRBD2; v_call: TRBV12-3/TRBV12-4; clone_size: few; cdr3_aa: CASSPGLGVSFGETQYF; cdr3_nt: TGTGCCAGCAGCCCGGGACTAGGCGTTTCGTTTGGAGAGACCCAGTACTTC
j_call: TRBJ2-7; d_call: .; v_call: TRBV5-1; clone_size: .; cdr3_aa: CASSLDPRDASYEQYF; cdr3_nt: TGCGCCAGCAGCTTGGATCCCCGGGACGCATCCTACGAGCAGTACTTC
j_call: TRBJ2-5; d_call: TRBD1; v_call: TRBV10-3; clone_size: few; cdr3_aa: CAISQDRVWQETQYF; cdr3_nt: TGTGCCATCAGCCAAGACAGGGTATGGCAAGAGACCCAGTACTTC
j_call: TRBJ2-4; d_call: .; v_call: TRBV4-2; clone_size: few; cdr3_aa: CASSPDYPLAKNIQYF; cdr3_nt: TGTGCCAGCAGCCCGGACTACCCGCTAGCCAAAAACATTCAGTACTTC
j_call: TRBJ1-2; d_call: .; v_call: TRBV12-3/TRBV12-4; clone_size: few; cdr3_aa: CASSLSALRVRGYTF; cdr3_nt: TGTGCCAGCAGTCTTTCGGCCCTCAGGGTCAGGGGCTACACCTTC
j_call: TRBJ2-1; d_call: TRBD2; v_call: TRBV20-1; clone_size: .; cdr3_aa: CSAYGTSGGYNEQFF; cdr3_nt: TGCAGTGCGTACGGGACTAGCGGGGGGTACAATGAGCAGTTCTTC
j_call: TRBJ2-5; d_call: TRBD2; v_call: TRBV5-1; clone_size: .; cdr3_aa: CASSPSGRTYNEQYF; cdr3_nt: TGCGCCAGCAGCCCTAGCGGGAGGACCTACAATGAGCAGTACTTC